The rows below give T cell receptor beta chains drawn from one sample of a study of blood T cell repertoires in COVID-19. Using immunoSEQ multiplex PCR, the repertoire was profiled, and TCRdb retains in-frame clones only, with some absent. The sample lists 450,000 to 500,000 clones, around 90% occurring once. The source material was PBMCs or T cells enriched from blood (not recorded which). The receptors derive from a woman in her late teens or twenties who had recovered from COVID-19. The CDR3 runs from the conserved cysteine through the conserved F or W. A D gene is named only where the DNA matches it firmly. The size field is filled for only some rows; it gives once, few, many or a size class.

j_call clone_size v_call d_call cdr3_aa cdr3_nt
TRBJ1-5 once TRBV5-1 . CASSLAGNQPQHF TGCGCCAGCAGCTTGGCGGGCAATCAGCCCCAGCATTTT
TRBJ2-1 . TRBV7-2 . CASSLRLDEQFF TGTGCCAGCAGCTTGCGACTAGATGAGCAGTTCTTC
TRBJ1-5 . TRBV7-9 . CASSSLGNQPQHF TGTGCCAGCAGCTCCCTCGGGAATCAGCCCCAGCATTTT
TRBJ2-1 few TRBV6-4 . CASSTGGGSGGNEQFF TGTGCCAGCTCTACGGGAGGGGGCAGCGGTGGCAATGAGCAGTTCTTC
TRBJ2-1 . TRBV6-5 . CASSYSTPPGSKQFF TGTGCCAGCAGTTACTCGACGCCTCCGGGGTCTAAACAGTTCTTC
TRBJ1-4 . TRBV7-9 TRBD1 CASSAGGEKLFF TGTGCCAGCAGCGCAGGGGGGGAAAAACTGTTTTTT
TRBJ2-7 . TRBV6-5 . CASMASWSYEQYF TGTGCCAGCATGGCTAGCTGGTCCTACGAGCAGTACTTC
TRBJ1-1 . TRBV30 TRBD1 CAWTSQGGTEAFF TGTGCCTGGACCTCCCAGGGGGGCACTGAAGCTTTCTTT
TRBJ1-1 . TRBV29-1 . CSAVSTEAFF TGCAGCGCGGTCAGCACTGAAGCTTTCTTT
TRBJ2-1 . TRBV5-1 TRBD2 CASSWLAGPYNEQFF TGCGCCAGCAGCTGGCTAGCGGGGCCCTACAATGAGCAGTTCTTC
TRBJ1-1 few TRBV5-1 . CASSRGSMDTEAFF TGCGCCAGCAGCCGCGGGAGTATGGACACTGAAGCTTTCTTT